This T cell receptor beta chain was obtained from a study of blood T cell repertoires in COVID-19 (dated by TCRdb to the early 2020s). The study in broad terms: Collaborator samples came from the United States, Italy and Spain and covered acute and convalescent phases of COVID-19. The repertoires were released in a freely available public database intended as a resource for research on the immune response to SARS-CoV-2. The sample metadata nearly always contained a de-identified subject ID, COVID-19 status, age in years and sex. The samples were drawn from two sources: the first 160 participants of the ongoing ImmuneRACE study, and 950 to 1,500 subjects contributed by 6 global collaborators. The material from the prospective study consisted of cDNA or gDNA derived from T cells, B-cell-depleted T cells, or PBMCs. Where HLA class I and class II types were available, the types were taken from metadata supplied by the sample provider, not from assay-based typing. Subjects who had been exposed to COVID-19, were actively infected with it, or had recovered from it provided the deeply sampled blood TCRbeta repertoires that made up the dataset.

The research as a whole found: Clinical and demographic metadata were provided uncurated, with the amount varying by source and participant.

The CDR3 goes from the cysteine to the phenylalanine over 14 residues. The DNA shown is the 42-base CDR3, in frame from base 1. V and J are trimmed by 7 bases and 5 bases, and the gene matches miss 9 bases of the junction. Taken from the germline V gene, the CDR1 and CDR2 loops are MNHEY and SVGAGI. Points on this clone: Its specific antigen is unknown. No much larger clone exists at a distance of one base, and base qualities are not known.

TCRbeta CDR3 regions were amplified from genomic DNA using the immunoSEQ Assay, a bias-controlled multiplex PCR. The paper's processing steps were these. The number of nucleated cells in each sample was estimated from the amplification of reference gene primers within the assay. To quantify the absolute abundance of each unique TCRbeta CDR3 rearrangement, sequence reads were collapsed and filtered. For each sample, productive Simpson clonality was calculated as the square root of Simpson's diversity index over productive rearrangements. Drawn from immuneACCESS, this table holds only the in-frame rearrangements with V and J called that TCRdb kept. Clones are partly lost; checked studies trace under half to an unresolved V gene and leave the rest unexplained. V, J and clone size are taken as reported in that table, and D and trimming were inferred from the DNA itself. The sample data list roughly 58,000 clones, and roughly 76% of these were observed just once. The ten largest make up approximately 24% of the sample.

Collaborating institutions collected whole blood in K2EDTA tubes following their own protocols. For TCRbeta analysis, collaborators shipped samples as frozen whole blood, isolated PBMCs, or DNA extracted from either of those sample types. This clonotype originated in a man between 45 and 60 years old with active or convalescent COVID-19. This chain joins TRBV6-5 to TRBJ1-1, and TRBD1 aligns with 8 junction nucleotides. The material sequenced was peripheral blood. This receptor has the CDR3 CASTRDRRNTEAFF. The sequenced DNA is TGTGCCAGCACTAGGGACAGGCGTAATACTGAAGCTTTCTTT.